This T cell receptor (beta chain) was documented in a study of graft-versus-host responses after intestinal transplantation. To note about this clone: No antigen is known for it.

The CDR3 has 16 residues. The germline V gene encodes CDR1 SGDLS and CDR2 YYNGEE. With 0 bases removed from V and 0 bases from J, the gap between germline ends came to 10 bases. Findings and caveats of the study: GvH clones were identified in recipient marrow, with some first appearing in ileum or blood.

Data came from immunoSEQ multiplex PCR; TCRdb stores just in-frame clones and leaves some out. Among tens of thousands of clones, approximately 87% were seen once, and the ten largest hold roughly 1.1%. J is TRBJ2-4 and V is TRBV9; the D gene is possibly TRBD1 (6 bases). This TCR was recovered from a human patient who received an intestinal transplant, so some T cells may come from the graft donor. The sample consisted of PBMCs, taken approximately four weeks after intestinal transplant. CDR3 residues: CASSVGGPLAKNIQYF. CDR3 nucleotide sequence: TGTGCCAGCAGCGTAGGGGGGCCACTAGCCAAAAACATTCAGTACTTC.